This T cell receptor (beta chain) is drawn from a study of OX40 agonist ivuxolimab in advanced cancers. Study background: Administration of intravenous ivuxolimab to patients occurred every 2 weeks at 0.01 to 10 mg/kg.

Clones were read by immunoSEQ multiplex PCR, and TCRdb kept only the in-frame ones, dropping some. The repertoire holds around 56,000 clones, approximately 80% seen once, with roughly 4.4% in the top ten. This clone has only one observation. The antigen is unknown. Compared with germline, one end of the junction differs, possibly owing to a read error. Overall study findings and caveats: The expanded peripheral T cells' antigen specificity was not determined.

Germline V gene sequence: CDR1 SGHTA, CDR2 FQGNSA. The CDR3 contains 15 residues. The sequence derives from an adult with an advanced solid tumor such as melanoma, head and neck, liver or kidney cancer. The sample here was CD4+ or CD8+ T cells sorted from blood, taken in a trial of the OX40 agonist ivuxolimab. This chain links TRBV7-2 with TRBJ1-5; the D is unclear. The CDR3 is CASSLKSLSDQPQHF. The CDR3 region has the DNA TGTGCCAGCAGCTTAAAGTCCCTTAGCGATCAGCCCCAGCATTTT.